This T cell receptor beta chain was identified during a study of CD8+ T cells in alopecia areata. The wider study: Each recipient was a roughly 7-11-week-old female C3H/HeJ mouse given skin from a 6-12-month-old C3H/HeJ donor with spontaneous alopecia. The study's findings and limits: Lesional scalp exceeded normal scalp in clonality, especially in alopecia totalis/universalis. Scalp sequencing captures resident alphabeta T cells of normal skin too.

RNA, once extracted, was reverse transcribed into cDNA for use as the sequencing template. The protocol was immunoSEQ multiplex PCR, while the TCRdb copy is restricted to in-frame clones and leaves out a portion. The sample has 270,000 or so clones, none seen only once; the top ten hold roughly 1.2%. CD4, CD8alpha, NKG2D, NKG2ACE and other markers were used to sort pooled cutaneous lymph node cells. A remark on this clone: Its matching antigen is unknown. Gene names refer to mouse genes. The CDR3 end falls 4 residues outside the read, so it is completed with the germline J gene. Other DNA variants within this sample encode the same CDR3.

Germline CDR1 reads LGHNA; CDR2 reads YNLKQL (reference sequence). The junction had 2 bases not matched to a gene; V was cut back by 4 bases and J by 3 bases. The CDR3 spans 14 residues. The sequence came from a C3H/HeJ mouse with alopecia areata. The strain is characterized by the MHC haplotype H2-k. Sequencing input: CD4+ T cells sorted from a lymph node. This chain connects TRBV5 to TRBJ2-3; 9 bases fit TRBD2. The CDR3 reads CASSPLGGAETLYF. The sequenced CDR3 bases are TGTGCCAGCAGCCCCCTGGGGGGGGCAGAA.